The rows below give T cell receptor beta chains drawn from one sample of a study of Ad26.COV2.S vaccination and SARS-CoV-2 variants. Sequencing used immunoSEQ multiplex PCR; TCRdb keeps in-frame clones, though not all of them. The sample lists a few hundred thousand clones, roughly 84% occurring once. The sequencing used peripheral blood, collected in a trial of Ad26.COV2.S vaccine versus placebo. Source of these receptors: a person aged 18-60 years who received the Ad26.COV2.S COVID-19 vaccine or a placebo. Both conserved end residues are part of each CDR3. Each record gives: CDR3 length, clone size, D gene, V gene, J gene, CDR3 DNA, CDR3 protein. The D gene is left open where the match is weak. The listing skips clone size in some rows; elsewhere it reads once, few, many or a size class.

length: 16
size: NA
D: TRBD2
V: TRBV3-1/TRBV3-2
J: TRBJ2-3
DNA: TGTGCCAGCAGCCACAAGCGGGGGGGCCTATCGGATACGCAGTATTTT
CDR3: CASSHKRGGLSDTQYF

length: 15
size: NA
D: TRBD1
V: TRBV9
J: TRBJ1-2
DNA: TGTGCCAGCAGCCCCTCCGGGACAGTCAGCTATGGCTACACCTTC
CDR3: CASSPSGTVSYGYTF

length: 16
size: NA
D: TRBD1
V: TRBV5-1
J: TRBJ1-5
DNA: TGCGCCAGCAGCTTGGCCGGGACAGGGGGCGGTCAGCCCCAGCATTTT
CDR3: CASSLAGTGGGQPQHF

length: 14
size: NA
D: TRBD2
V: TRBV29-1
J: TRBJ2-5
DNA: TGCAGCGTTGAAGATCCGGGGGGGCCAGAGACCCAGTACTTC
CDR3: CSVEDPGGPETQYF

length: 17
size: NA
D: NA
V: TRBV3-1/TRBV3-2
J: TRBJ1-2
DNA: TGTGCCAGCAGCCAAACGATAGTGGGGAGCACAAGCTATGGCTACACCTTC
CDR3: CASSQTIVGSTSYGYTF

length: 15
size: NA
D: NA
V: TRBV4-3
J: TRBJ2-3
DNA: TGCGCCAGCAGCCAAGATCGGGGGATTGCAGATACGCAGTATTTT
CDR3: CASSQDRGIADTQYF

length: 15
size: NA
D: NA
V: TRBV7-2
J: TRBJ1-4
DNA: TGTGCCAGCAGCTTATTGGCCAGGAGCTTCGAAAAACTGTTTTTT
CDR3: CASSLLARSFEKLFF

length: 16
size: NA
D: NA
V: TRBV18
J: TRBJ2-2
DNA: TGTGCCAGCTCACCACGAGGAGGGGGCGGAACCGGGGAGCTGTTTTTT
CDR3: CASSPRGGGGTGELFF

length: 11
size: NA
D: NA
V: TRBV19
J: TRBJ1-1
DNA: TGTGCCAGTAATCGGGGCCTTGAAGCTTTCTTT
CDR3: CASNRGLEAFF

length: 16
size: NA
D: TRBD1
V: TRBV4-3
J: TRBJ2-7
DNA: TGCGCCAGCAGCCCGCCAGGGACAGGGATTTGCTACGAGCAGTACTTC
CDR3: CASSPPGTGICYEQYF

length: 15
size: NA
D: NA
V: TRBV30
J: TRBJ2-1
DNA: TGTGCCTGGGATTTTACAGCTGGCTCCTACAATGAGCAGTTCTTC
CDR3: CAWDFTAGSYNEQFF

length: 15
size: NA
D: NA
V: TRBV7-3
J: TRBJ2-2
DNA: TGTGCCAGCAGCGTCACCGGGACCGCCGCCGGGGAGCTGTTTTTT
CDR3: CASSVTGTAAGELFF

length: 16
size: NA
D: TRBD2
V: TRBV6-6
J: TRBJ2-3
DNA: TGTGCCAGCAGCGGGACTAGCGGGGGGGCAGGGGATACGCAGTATTTT
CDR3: CASSGTSGGAGDTQYF

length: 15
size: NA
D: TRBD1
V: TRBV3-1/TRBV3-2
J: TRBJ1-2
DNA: TGTGCCAGCAGCCAAGAAGCGGGACAGAGAAATGGCTACACCTTC
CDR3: CASSQEAGQRNGYTF

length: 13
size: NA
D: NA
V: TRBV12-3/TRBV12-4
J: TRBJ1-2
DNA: TGTGCCAGCAGTTCTGACAGGAGTGGTGGCTACACCTTC
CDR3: CASSSDRSGGYTF

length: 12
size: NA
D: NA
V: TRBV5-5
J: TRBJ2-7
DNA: TGTGCCAGCAGCTCGAGCTCCTACGAGCAGTACTTC
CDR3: CASSSSSYEQYF

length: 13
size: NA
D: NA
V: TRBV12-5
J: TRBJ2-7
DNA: TGTGCTAGTGGTTTCGCGGTTAACTACGAGCAGTACTTC
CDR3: CASGFAVNYEQYF

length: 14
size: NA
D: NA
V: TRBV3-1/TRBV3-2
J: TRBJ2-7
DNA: TGTGCCAGCAGCCAAGGAAGTGGGCCGTACGAGCAGTACTTC
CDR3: CASSQGSGPYEQYF

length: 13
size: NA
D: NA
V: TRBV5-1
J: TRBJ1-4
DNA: TGCGCCAGCAGCTTAGGGGCCGAAGGCAAACTGTTTTTT
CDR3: CASSLGAEGKLFF

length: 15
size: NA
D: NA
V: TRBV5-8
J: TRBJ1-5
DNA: TGTGCCAGCAGCCTGACAGGACTAAGCAATCAGCCCCAGCATTTT
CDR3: CASSLTGLSNQPQHF

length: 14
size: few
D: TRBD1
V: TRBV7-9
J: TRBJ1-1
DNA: TGTGCCAGCAGCGACGGGACAGCACTCACTGAAGCTTTCTTT
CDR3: CASSDGTALTEAFF

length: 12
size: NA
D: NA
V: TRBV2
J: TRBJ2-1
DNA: TGTGCCAGCAGTGGGGTGGGTGGGGGGCAGTTCTTC
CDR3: CASSGVGGGQFF

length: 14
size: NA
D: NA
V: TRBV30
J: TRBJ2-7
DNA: TGTGCCTGGTCAACAGGGCTCAAACACTACGAGCAGTACTTC
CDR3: CAWSTGLKHYEQYF

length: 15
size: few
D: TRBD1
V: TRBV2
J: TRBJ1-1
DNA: TGTGCCACAAGATGGGACAGGGATGTGAACACTGAAGCTTTCTTT
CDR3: CATRWDRDVNTEAFF

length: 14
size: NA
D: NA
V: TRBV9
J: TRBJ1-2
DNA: TGTGCCAGCAGCCCAAGTTTTGGGGGATATGGCTACACCTTC
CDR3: CASSPSFGGYGYTF

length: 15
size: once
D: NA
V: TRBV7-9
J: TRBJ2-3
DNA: TGTGCCAGCAGCCCCGGTGAAGGGGGCACAGATACGCAGTATTTT
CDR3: CASSPGEGGTDTQYF

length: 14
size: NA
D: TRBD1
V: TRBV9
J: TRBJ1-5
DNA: TGTGCCAGCAGCGTGACAGGGGGCGGCCAGCCCCAGCATTTT
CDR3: CASSVTGGGQPQHF

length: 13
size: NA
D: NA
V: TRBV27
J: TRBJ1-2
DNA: TGTGCCAGCAGTTTCGGCGGGGCGAATGGCTACACCTTC
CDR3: CASSFGGANGYTF

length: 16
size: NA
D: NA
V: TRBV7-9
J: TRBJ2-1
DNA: TGTGCCAGCAGCCCCCCCTGGGACAACCCCTACAATGAGCAGTTCTTC
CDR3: CASSPPWDNPYNEQFF

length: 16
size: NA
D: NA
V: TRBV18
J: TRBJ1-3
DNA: TGTGCCAGCTCACCACCCCAGGGCTTCTCTGGAAACACCATATATTTT
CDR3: CASSPPQGFSGNTIYF

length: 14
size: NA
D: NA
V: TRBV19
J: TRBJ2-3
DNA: TGTGCCAGTAGGTCGGTTCGGGCGGGAGATACGCAGTATTTT
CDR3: CASRSVRAGDTQYF

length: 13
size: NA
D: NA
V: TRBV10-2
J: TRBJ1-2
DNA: TGCGCCAGCAGTGAGCAGGGGAGCTATGGCTACACCTTC
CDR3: CASSEQGSYGYTF

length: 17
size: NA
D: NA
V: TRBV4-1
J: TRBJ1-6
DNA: TGCGCCAGCAGCCAAGATAGGGGGGGCGGCGATAATTCACCCCTCCACTTT
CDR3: CASSQDRGGGDNSPLHF

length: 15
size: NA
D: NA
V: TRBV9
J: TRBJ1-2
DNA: TGTGCCAGCAGCGTAGACGGCAGGGACGGCTATGGCTACACCTTC
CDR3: CASSVDGRDGYGYTF

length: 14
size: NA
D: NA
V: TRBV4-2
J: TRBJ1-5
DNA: TGTGCCAGCAGCCTCGGGACATCAGATCAGCCCCAGCATTTT
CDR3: CASSLGTSDQPQHF

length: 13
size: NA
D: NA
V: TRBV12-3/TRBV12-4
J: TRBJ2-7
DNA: TGTGCCAGCAGTCCCTCAGGGTTCTACGAGCAGTACTTC
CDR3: CASSPSGFYEQYF

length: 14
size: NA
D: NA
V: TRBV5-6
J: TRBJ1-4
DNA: TGTGCCAGCAGCCTCAGCGGGCTTAGGGAAAAACTGTTTTTT
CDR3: CASSLSGLREKLFF

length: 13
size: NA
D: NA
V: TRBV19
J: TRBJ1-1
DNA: TGTGCCAGTAGTCCGGGGAGGGGCACTGAAGCTTTCTTT
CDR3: CASSPGRGTEAFF

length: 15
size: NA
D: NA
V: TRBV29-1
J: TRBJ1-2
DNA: TGCAGCGTCGGTTTCCGTGGGACGGCCTTGGATGGCTACACCTTC
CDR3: CSVGFRGTALDGYTF

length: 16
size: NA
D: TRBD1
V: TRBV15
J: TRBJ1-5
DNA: TGTGCCACCAGCGCGGGTCGACAGGGGGCTGCTCAGCCCCAGCATTTT
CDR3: CATSAGRQGAAQPQHF

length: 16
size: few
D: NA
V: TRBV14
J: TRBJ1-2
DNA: TGTGCCAGCAGCCAAGATAGGGTCTTTCTGGGCTATGGCTACACCTTC
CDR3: CASSQDRVFLGYGYTF

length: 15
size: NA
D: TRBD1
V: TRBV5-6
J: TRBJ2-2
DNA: TGTGCCAGCAGCTTGCGGGGGACAGGCACCGGGGAGCTGTTTTTT
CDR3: CASSLRGTGTGELFF

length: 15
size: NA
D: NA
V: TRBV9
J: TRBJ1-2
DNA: TGTGCCAGCAGCGTAGAAGGAAGTCATAACTATGGCTACACCTTC
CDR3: CASSVEGSHNYGYTF

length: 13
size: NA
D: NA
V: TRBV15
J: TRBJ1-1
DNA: TGTGCCACCAGCAGCAGGGTGGTCACTGAAGCTTTCTTT
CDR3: CATSSRVVTEAFF

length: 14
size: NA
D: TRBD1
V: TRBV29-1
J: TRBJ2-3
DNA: TGCAGCGCCATGGGACAGGGGATGTTAGATACGCAGTATTTT
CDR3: CSAMGQGMLDTQYF

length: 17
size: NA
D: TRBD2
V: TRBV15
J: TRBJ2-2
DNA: TGTGCCACCAGCACGGGCTTACGGGGGGGCCGTACCGGGGAGCTGTTTTTT
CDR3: CATSTGLRGGRTGELFF

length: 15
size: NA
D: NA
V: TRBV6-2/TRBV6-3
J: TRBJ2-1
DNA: TGTGCCAGCAGTATGACGGGGAGCTCCTACAATGAGCAGTTCTTC
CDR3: CASSMTGSSYNEQFF

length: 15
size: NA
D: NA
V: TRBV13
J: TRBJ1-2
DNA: TGTGCCAGCAGCTTCAATACCGGGACGTATCATGGCTACACCTTC
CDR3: CASSFNTGTYHGYTF

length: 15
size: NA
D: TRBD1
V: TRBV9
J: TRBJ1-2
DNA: TGTGCCAGCAGCGTCCAGGGACAGACTAACTATGGCTACACCTTC
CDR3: CASSVQGQTNYGYTF

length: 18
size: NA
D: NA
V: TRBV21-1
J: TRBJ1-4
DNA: TGTGCCAGCAGCAAAGCTGACCTAGGACAGGACCGTAGGAAAAAACTGTTTTTT
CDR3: CASSKADLGQDRRKKLFF

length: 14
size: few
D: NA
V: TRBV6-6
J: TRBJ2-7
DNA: TGTGCCAGCAGTTACGGGGCAGTGGGGAACGAGCAGTACTTC
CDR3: CASSYGAVGNEQYF

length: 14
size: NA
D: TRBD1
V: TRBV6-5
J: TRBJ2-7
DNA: TGTGCCAGCAGTTCCGCAGGGGGCCCCTACGAGCAGTACTTC
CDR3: CASSSAGGPYEQYF

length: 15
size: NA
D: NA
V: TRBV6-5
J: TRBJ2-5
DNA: TGTGCCAGCAGTCACATCAGGGTGGGGCCAGAGACCCAGTACTTC
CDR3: CASSHIRVGPETQYF

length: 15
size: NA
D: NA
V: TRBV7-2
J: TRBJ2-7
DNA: TGTGCCAGCAGCTTAACCCGACCACCTACCTACGAGCAGTACTTC
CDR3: CASSLTRPPTYEQYF